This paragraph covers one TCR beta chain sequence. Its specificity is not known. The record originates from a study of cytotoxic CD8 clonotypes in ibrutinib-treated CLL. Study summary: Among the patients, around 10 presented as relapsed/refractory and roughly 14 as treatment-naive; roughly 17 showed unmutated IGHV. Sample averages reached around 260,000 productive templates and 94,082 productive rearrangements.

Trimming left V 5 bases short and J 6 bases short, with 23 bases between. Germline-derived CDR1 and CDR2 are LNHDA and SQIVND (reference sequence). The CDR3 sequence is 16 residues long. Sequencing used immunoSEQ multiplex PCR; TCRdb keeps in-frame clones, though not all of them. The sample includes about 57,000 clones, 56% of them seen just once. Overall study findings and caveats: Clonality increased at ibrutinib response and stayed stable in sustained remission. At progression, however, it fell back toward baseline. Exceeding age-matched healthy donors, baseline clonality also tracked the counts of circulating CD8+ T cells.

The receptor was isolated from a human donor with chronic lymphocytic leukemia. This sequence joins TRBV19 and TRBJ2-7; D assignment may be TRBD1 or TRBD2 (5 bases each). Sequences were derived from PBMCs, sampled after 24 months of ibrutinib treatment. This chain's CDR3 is CASSPAGTPNTGEQYF. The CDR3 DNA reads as TGTGCCAGTAGTCCCGCAGGGACCCCAAATACGGGCGAGCAGTACTTC.